This T cell receptor (beta chain) derives from a study of T cell responses to AZD1222 COVID-19 vaccine. Study in general: It was second doses at about 4 or about 12 weeks that were pooled.

Method: immunoSEQ multiplex PCR; TCRdb's copy keeps in-frame clones and lacks some. The profile shows 120,000 to 150,000 clones, 91% of them singletons. This clone was picked up one time. Germline CDR1 LGHNA, CDR2 YSLEER. CDR3 length: 18 amino acids. J lost 8 bases, V lost 3 bases, and 17 bases had no gene match. The source was peripheral blood, collected on day 0 of AZD1222 vaccination. This sequence joins TRBV4-3 and TRBJ1-4; TRBD1 matches at 8 bases. This TCR was sampled from an adult in good health. CDR3 in DNA: TGCGCCAGCAGCCACAATTGGGGTGACAGGGGTCGACGAGAAAAACTGTTTTTT. Protein: CASSHNWGDRGRREKLFF.